These 13 T cell receptor beta chains share one sample of origin, sequenced in a study of blood T cell repertoires in COVID-19. Only in-frame clones appear in the TCRdb table, and some are missing; sequencing was by immunoSEQ multiplex PCR. The repertoire includes just under 9,000 clones, 75% to 90% of them detected once, and approximately 7.5% sits in the top ten. The sequenced sample consisted of peripheral blood. These receptors were taken from a human donor with active COVID-19. The donor label of this sample is uncertain.

This chain connects TRBV19 to TRBJ2-3, with 9 bases identical to TRBD2. The CDR3 totals 17 residues. Germline V lookup: CDR1 LNHDA, CDR2 SQIVND (reference sequence). V shed 6 bases and J 5 bases; nucleotides not matched to a gene: 15. The CDR3: CASRALLSGSKGDTQYF. In nucleotides, the CDR3 is TGTGCCAGTAGGGCCCTCCTTAGCGGGAGTAAGGGAGATACGCAGTATTTT. Looking up the rest from reference TRBV19 and TRBJ2-3 gives the full variable domain: DGGITQSPKYLFRKEGQNVTLSCEQNLNHDAMYWYRQDPGQGLRLIYYSQIVNDFQKGDIAEGYSVSREKKESFPLTVTSAQKNPTAFYLCASRALLSGSKGDTQYFGPGTRLTVL.

V usage is TRBV9 and J usage is TRBJ2-5; 10 nucleotides match TRBD2. V trimming: 0 bases; J trimming: 6 bases; junction bases outside the gene matches: 11. The germline gives CDR1 SGDLS, CDR2 YYNGEE. The CDR3 totals 17 residues. CDR3 nucleotides: TGTGCCAGCAGCGTAGATATGCTAGCGGGAGTTCTTAAGACCCAGTACTTC. It encodes CASSVDMLAGVLKTQYF.

The CDR3 DNA follows: TGTGCCAGCAGCCCCCCCCAGGCCACTGAAGCTTTCTTT. Translated, it gives CASSPPQATEAFF. This chain uses TRBV6-2 or TRBV6-3 with TRBJ1-1; the D is unclear. The germline gives CDR1 MNHEY, CDR2 SVGEGT. V was cut by 6 bases and J by 4 bases, with 12 bases left in between. The CDR3 runs 13 residues.

The CDR3 DNA sequence: TGTGCCAGCAGTTACGCCCGGGGGGCCCTTCGAGTGCAGTTCTTC. Residues: CASSYARGALRVQFF. V usage is TRBV6-2 or TRBV6-3 and J usage is TRBJ2-1; D may be TRBD2 (7 bases). Germline V lookup: CDR1 MNHEY, CDR2 SVGEGT. Trimming took 2 bases from V and 12 from J, leaving 20 bases between them. This CDR3 is built from 15 residues.

The V call is TRBV5-1, the J call TRBJ2-1, with TRBD2 matching over 9 bases. The CDR3 has 13 residues. J lost 7 bases, V lost 4 bases, and 3 bases had no gene match. Germline loops: CDR1 SGHRS, CDR2 YFSETQ. The CDR3 nucleotides are TGCGCCAGCAGCCCCAGCGGGAGGAATGAGCAGTTCTTC. Translating gives CASSPSGRNEQFF.

The rearrangement links TRBV19 to TRBJ2-1; maybe TRBD2 (6 bases). The CDR3 is 14 residues long. Trimming took off 3 bases at V and 3 bases at J, with 9 bases between the two ends. Germline loops: CDR1 LNHDA, CDR2 SQIVND (reference sequence). The CDR3, as DNA: TGTGCCAGTAGTATCGGGGGATACTACAATGAGCAGTTCTTC. It encodes CASSIGGYYNEQFF.

This chain joins TRBV5-5 and TRBJ2-1; 12 nucleotides line up with TRBD2. Trimming took 8 bases from V and 14 from J; bases not matched to a gene: 14. This CDR3 region has 14 residues. Germline V gene data show CDR1 as SGHKS and CDR2 as YYEKEE (reference sequence). This chain's CDR3 is CASRVASGRAGEFF. CDR3 nucleotide sequence: TGTGCCAGTAGGGTGGCTAGCGGGAGGGCCGGAGAGTTCTTC. Variable domain in full (rest from reference TRBV5-5 and TRBJ2-1): DAGVTQSPTHLIKTRGQQVTLRCSPISGHKSVSWYQQVLGQGPQFIFQYYEKEERGRGNFPDRFSARQFPNYSSELNVNALLLGDSALYLCASRVASGRAGEFFGPGTRLTVL.

The chain employs TRBV5-1 and TRBJ2-3; 10 bases are shared with TRBD2. The germline V gene has CDR1 SGHRS and CDR2 YFSETQ. The J segment lost 7 bases and the V segment lost 4 bases, leaving 6 bases of the junction unmatched. This CDR3 has 14 amino acids. CDR3 nucleotides: TGCGCCAGCAGCCCCTGGACTAGCGGAAATACGCAGTATTTT. Protein sequence: CASSPWTSGNTQYF. The full variable domain, with the rest looked up from reference TRBV5-1 and TRBJ2-3, is KAGVTQTPRYLIKTRGQQVTLSCSPISGHRSVSWYQQTPGQGLQFLFEYFSETQRNKGNFPGRFSGRQFSNSRSEMNVSTLELGDSALYLCASSPWTSGNTQYFGPGTRLTVL.

This clone was found once. CDR3 DNA: TGTGCCAGCAGCGTAGGACAGAGAAATGAAAAACTGTTTTTT. It codes for CASSVGQRNEKLFF. The J gene is TRBJ1-4, the V gene TRBV9; tentative D call: TRBD1 (5 bases). V lost 0 bases and J lost 5, with 8 bases in between. The CDR3 has 14 amino acids. CDR1 is SGDLS and CDR2 is YYNGEE in the germline V gene. The full variable domain, its missing parts supplied by reference TRBV9 and TRBJ1-4, is DSGVTQTPKHLITATGQRVTLRCSPRSGDLSVYWYQQSLDQGLQFLIQYYNGEERAKGNILERFSAQQFPDLHSELNLSSLELGDSALYFCASSVGQRNEKLFFGSGTQLSVL.

CDR3 coding DNA: TGCGCCAGCAGCTTGGAACAGATCCAAGAGACCCAGTACTTC. As protein: CASSLEQIQETQYF. The rearrangement links TRBV5-1 to TRBJ2-5; no clear D gene. Germline loops: CDR1 SGHRS, CDR2 YFSETQ. This CDR3 has 14 amino acids. Trimming cost V 0 bases and J 1 base, with 7 bases left between them.

The chain combines TRBV3-1 (or the pseudogene TRBV3-2) with TRBJ1-4; possible D gene TRBD1, 6 bases. This CDR3 has 18 amino acids. Germline CDR1 and CDR2: LGHDT and YNNKEL (reference sequence). The ends were cut back, 0 bases at V and 4 bases at J, with 18 bases in the middle. The CDR3 sequence is CASSQERGGRRGNEKLFF. The CDR3, as DNA: TGTGCCAGCAGCCAAGAGCGGGGGGGCCGGAGGGGTAATGAAAAACTGTTTTTT.

The chain has TRBV20-1 and TRBJ2-5, with 12 bases fitting TRBD2. CDR3 length equals 17 residues. Germline lookup yields CDR1 DFQATT and CDR2 SNEGSKA (reference sequence). With 3 bases clipped from V and 4 bases from J, the junction kept 12 bases outside the gene matches. CDR3 loop: CSASWTSGAFGIETQYF. The CDR3 DNA follows: TGCAGTGCTAGTTGGACTAGCGGGGCATTCGGGATAGAGACCCAGTACTTC.

This clone was detected a few times. V and J are TRBV12-3 or TRBV12-4 and TRBJ2-7; no reliable D call. V was trimmed by 3 bases and J by 0 bases, leaving 6 bases between them. The CDR3 runs 13 residues. CDR3 sequence (DNA): TGTGCCAGCAGTTTCGCCAGCTCCTACGAGCAGTACGTC. Protein: CASSFASSYEQYV.